There are many counts of the clone carrying this TCR beta chain. Its antigen remains unknown. Germline assignment: CDR1 SGHTA and CDR2 FQGNSA. V dropped 1 base and J dropped 6 bases, with 9 bases sitting between them. This CDR3 has 14 residues. This sample was included in a study of T cells in Graves' hyperthyroidism and ophthalmopathy. Using RNA transcripts as the source, TCR beta CDR3 regions were amplified. First-round RT-PCR with HTBI primers amplified the TCR CDR3 region. TCRdb reprocessed the multiplex PCR reads via MiXCR and lists one record per CDR3 protein. Of roughly 500,000 distinct CDR3 sequences in the sample, over 45% are singletons; the top ten hold around two fifths. Notes on the study in general: The model's output predicted ophthalmopathy at a median of around 7 months prior to onset. Separating ophthalmopathy from stable hyperthyroidism was achieved by a 13 V-J model.

This receptor was obtained from an adult woman with Graves' disease, either hyperthyroidism or ophthalmopathy (not recorded which). Sequenced material: peripheral blood or thyroid tissue (not recorded which). The rearrangement uses TRBV7-2 and TRBJ2-2, with unresolved D. The CDR3 DNA reads TGTGCCAGCAGCTTAGACTCGGGCGCCGGGGAGCTGTTTTTT. Translated, it gives CASSLDSGAGELFF.